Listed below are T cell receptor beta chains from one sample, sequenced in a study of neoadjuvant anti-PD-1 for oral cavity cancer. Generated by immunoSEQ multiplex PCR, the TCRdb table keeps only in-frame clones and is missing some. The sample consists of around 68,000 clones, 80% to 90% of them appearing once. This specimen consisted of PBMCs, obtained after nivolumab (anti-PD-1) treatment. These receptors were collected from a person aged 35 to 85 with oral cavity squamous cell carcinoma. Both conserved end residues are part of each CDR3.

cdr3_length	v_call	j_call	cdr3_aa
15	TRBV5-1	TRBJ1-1	CASSRGLIPNTEAFF
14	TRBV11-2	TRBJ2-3	CASSKDGELDTQYF
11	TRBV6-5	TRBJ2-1	CAVGQGGEQFF
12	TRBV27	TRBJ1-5	CASSFWGQPQHF
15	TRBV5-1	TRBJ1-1	CASSPEGDPNTEAFF
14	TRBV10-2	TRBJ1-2	CASSKDSSNYGYTF
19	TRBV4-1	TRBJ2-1	CASSPLGAGGPRYYNEQFF
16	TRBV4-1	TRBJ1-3	CASSLQQGSSGNTIYF
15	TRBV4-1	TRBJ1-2	CASSQWTGGGGGYTF
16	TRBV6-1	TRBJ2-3	CASSASPGLVADTQYF
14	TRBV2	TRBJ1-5	CASSEWTGLEPQHF
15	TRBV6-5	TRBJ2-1	CASRASGGGYNEQFF
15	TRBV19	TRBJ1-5	CASSIQVHLNQPQHF
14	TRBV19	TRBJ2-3	CASTTNRVPDTQYF
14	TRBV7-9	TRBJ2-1	CASGGLAGDGEQFF
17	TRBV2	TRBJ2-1	CASTPLRGRSSYNEQFF
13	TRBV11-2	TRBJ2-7	CASSQENSYEQYF
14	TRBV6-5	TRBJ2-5	CASSYSFPAETQYF
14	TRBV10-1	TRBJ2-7	CASSESWPTLEQYF
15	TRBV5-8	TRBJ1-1	CASSLGSRVNTEAFF
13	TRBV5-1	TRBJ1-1	CASKSGEWTEAFF
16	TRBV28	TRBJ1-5	CASSSSRVYSNQPQHF
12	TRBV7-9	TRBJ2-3	CASSLVIDTQYF
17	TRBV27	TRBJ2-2	CASTHLGLARNTGELFF
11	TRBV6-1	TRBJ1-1	CASSSGFEAFF
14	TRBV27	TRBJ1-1	CASKTGTANTEAFF
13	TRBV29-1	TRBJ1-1	CSVQSGKDSEAFF
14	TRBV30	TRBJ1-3	CACPTGVSGNTIYF
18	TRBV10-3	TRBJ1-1	CAISESGQRITMNTEAFF
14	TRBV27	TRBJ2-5	CASSVRARAETQYF
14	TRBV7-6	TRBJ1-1	CASRDSYRATEAFF
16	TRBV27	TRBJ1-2	CASSLYLSAGQGDYTF
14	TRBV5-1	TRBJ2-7	CASSQVRDRGEQYF
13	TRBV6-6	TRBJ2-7	CASSPGQSYEQYF
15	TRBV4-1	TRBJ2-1	CASSQASGQPNEQFF
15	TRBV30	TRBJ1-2	CAWNRAPRANYGYTF
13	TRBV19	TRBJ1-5	CASGDRGNQPQHF
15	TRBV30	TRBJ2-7	CAWSVQVGEGYEQYF
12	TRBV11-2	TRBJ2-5	CASSLGRETQYF
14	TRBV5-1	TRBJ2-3	CASRAGDSTDTQYF
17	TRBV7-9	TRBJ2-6	CASSLSGTVRGANVLTF
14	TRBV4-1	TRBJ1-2	CASSHGTGVYGYTF
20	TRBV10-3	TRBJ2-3	CAISESIAYFTTENTDTQYF
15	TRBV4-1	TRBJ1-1	CASSHNRAGNTEAFF
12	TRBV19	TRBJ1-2	CASSTGQGVYTF
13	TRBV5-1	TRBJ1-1	CASSSRGDAEAFF
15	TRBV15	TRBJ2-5	CATSRVAGRSGTQYF
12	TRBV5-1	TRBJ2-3	CASSQSTDTQYF
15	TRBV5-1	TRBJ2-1	CASSVDRGGLNEQFF
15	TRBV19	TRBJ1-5	CASSDRQYSNQPQHF
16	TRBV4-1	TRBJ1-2	CASSKPGTGDPYGYTF